These 19 T cell receptor beta chains came from one sample sequenced in a study of identical twins. TCRdb reanalysed the 5' RACE reads using MiXCR and keeps one entry per CDR3 protein. The sample yields approximately 500,000 distinct CDR3 sequences, nearly 15% seen once. These data also formed part of another study, on yellow fever vaccine responses in identical twins.

The sample comprised CD4+ T cells sorted from blood. These receptors all stem from a woman between 18 and 30 years old in good health.

V usage is TRBV4-1 and J usage is TRBJ1-1; possible D gene TRBD1, 5 bases. Germline V gene data show CDR1 as MGHRA and CDR2 as YSYEKL. The CDR3 loop spans 18 amino acids. Trimming took 0 bases from V and 3 from J, leaving 20 bases between them. CDR3 coding DNA: TGCGCCAGCAGCCAAGATATAGTAGGGGATTCGATGGACACTGAAGCTTTCTTT. It codes for CASSQDIVGDSMDTEAFF.

The sample holds a few counts of this clonotype. V and J are TRBV5-1 and TRBJ2-1, with a weak D call TRBD1 (6 bases). The CDR3 has 13 residues. CDR1 is SGHRS, CDR2 YFSETQ, per germline. The V end was cut by 7 bases, the J end by 5 bases, with 13 bases between. The CDR3 loop is CASYGQTHNEQFF. The CDR3 DNA reads TGCGCCAGCTACGGACAGACCCACAATGAGCAGTTCTTC.

This clonotype was observed a handful of times. The chain carries TRBV7-6 and TRBJ1-1; possibly TRBD1 for D (6 bases). The CDR3 spans 14 residues. The germline V gene has CDR1 SGHVS and CDR2 FNYEAQ. V was shortened by 6 bases and J by 1 base, with 12 bases between the two germline ends. The CDR3 region has the DNA TGTGCCAGCAGACCCCTGACAGGGAACACTGAAGCTTTCTTT. Its translation is CASRPLTGNTEAFF. The full variable domain, with the rest looked up from reference TRBV7-6 and TRBJ1-1, is GAGVSQSPRYKVTKRGQDVALRCDPISGHVSLYWYRQALGQGPEFLTYFNYEAQQDKSGLPNDRFSAERPEGSISTLTIQRTEQRDSAMYRCASRPLTGNTEAFFGQGTRLTVV.

The V call is TRBV20-1, the J call TRBJ2-3, with 11 bases lining up with TRBD2. After removal of 1 base from V and 2 bases from J, the junction contained 5 bases not matched to a gene. The length of the CDR3 is 16 residues. CDR1 is DFQATT and CDR2 is SNEGSKA in the germline V gene (reference sequence). In DNA, the CDR3 is TGCAGTGCTAGAGCCCGACTAGCGGGAATCACAGATACGCAGTATTTT. Protein sequence: CSARARLAGITDTQYF.

Ten or more counts support this clonotype. The rearrangement links TRBV6-5 to TRBJ2-1; TRBD2 matches 8 bases. The V gene's germline CDR1 is MNHEY and CDR2 SVGAGI. The CDR3 runs to 15 residues. Trimming cost V 6 bases and J 0 bases; bases outside gene matches: 4. The chain's CDR3 is CASRLAGLSYNEQFF. In DNA form, the CDR3 reads TGTGCCAGCAGATTAGCGGGACTCTCCTACAATGAGCAGTTCTTC.

This chain connects TRBV5-1 to TRBJ2-7; 7 bases fit TRBD2. Trimming at V came to 4 bases and at J to 6 bases, leaving 10 bases not matched to a gene. The CDR3 runs to 14 residues. Germline CDR1 is SGHRS and CDR2 is YFSETQ. This CDR3 reads CASSPMAGVGEQYF. DNA of the CDR3: TGCGCCAGCAGCCCGATGGCGGGAGTCGGCGAGCAGTACTTC. The entire variable domain, with the rest obtained from reference TRBV5-1 and TRBJ2-7, is as follows: KAGVTQTPRYLIKTRGQQVTLSCSPISGHRSVSWYQQTPGQGLQFLFEYFSETQRNKGNFPGRFSGRQFSNSRSEMNVSTLELGDSALYLCASSPMAGVGEQYFGPGTRLTVT.

Ten or more counts support this clonotype. The chain has TRBV10-3 and TRBJ2-1; unclear D gene. CDR1 and CDR2 from the germline V gene are ENHRY and SYGVKD. The CDR3 runs 13 residues. Trimming left V 8 bases short and J 0 bases short, with 8 bases between. The CDR3 nucleotides read TGTGCCATCGGCGGTTACTCCTACAATGAGCAGTTCTTC. Protein: CAIGGYSYNEQFF.

V is TRBV16 and J is TRBJ2-7; tentatively, D is TRBD2 (6 bases). This CDR3 contains 14 residues. V lost 4 bases, J lost 6 bases, and 16 bases lay in between. The germline V gene encodes CDR1 KGHSY and CDR2 FQNENV. CDR3 coding DNA: TGTGCCAGCAGCCCCCGGGTTAGCGGCTTCGAGCAGTACTTC. It specifies CASSPRVSGFEQYF.

The chain employs TRBV27 and TRBJ2-7; the D gene is possibly TRBD2 (5 bases). The CDR3 covers 13 residues. The V end was cut by 1 base, the J end by 3 bases, with 7 bases between. CDR1 MNHEY and CDR2 SMNVEV come from the germline V gene (reference sequence). The CDR3 reads CASSLYEGYEQYF. CDR3 sequence (DNA): TGTGCCAGCAGTTTATACGAGGGCTACGAGCAGTACTTC.

In its sample, this clonotype was seen many times. The junction departs from germline at one end; a sequencing error may be responsible. This chain links TRBV2 with TRBJ2-5; weak D call: TRBD1 (5 bases). CDR1 is SNHLY, CDR2 FYNNEI, per germline. There are 12 residues in the CDR3. The CDR3: CASRVAQETQYF. In DNA form, the CDR3 reads TGTGCTAGCAGGGTAGCACAAGAGACCCAGTACTTC. Using reference TRBV2 and TRBJ2-5 for the parts outside the CDR3, the full variable domain is EPEVTQTPSHQVTQMGQEVILRCVPISNHLYFYWYRQILGQKVEFLVSFYNNEISEKSEIFDDQFSVERPDGSNFTLKIRSTKLEDSAMYFCASRVAQETQYFGPGTRLLVL.

The chain recombines TRBV11-2 with TRBJ2-3; 8 bases fit TRBD2. The ends lost 5 bases at V and 2 bases at J; junction bases unmatched: 12. The CDR3 is made up of 17 amino acids. Per germline, CDR1 SGHAT and CDR2 FQNNGV. The CDR3 loop reads CASSQLSGGPPTDTQYF. As DNA, the CDR3 is TGTGCCAGCAGCCAACTAAGCGGGGGACCTCCCACAGATACGCAGTATTTT.

The chain joins TRBV7-9 to TRBJ1-5; 9 positions agree with TRBD1. This CDR3 comprises 15 residues. Trimming removed 7 bases from V and 2 bases from J; junction bases left unmatched: 6. CDR1 and CDR2 (germline): SEHNR, FQNEAQ (reference sequence). The CDR3 sequence is CASNSGDRGNQPQHF. As DNA, the CDR3 is TGTGCCAGCAACTCAGGGGACAGGGGCAATCAGCCCCAGCATTTT.

The chain couples TRBV3-1 to TRBJ2-6, with D perhaps matching TRBD2 (5 bases). From germline, CDR1 is LGHDT and CDR2 YNNKEL (reference sequence). V was trimmed by 0 bases and J by 2 bases, leaving 11 bases between them. CDR3 length equals 17 residues. Written as DNA, the CDR3 is TGTGCCAGCAGCCAAGATCTTTACGGGGCTGGGGCCAACGTCCTGACTTTC. It encodes CASSQDLYGAGANVLTF.

This clonotype showed up just a few times. The genes are TRBV12-3 or TRBV12-4 and TRBJ1-2, with TRBD1 as a possible D gene (5 bases). V lost 8 bases to trimming and J lost 2 bases, with 15 bases between them. CDR3 length: 14 residues. In nucleotides, the CDR3 is TGTGCCAGCGGTAGAGGGGACTTAAACTATGGCTACACCTTC. This codes for CASGRGDLNYGYTF.

In this sample, this clonotype turned up many times. J is TRBJ2-1 and V is TRBV5-1; possibly TRBD2 for D (5 bases). Germline V CDR1 and CDR2: SGHRS, YFSETQ. V lost 1 base to trimming and J lost 2 bases, with 10 bases between them. The CDR3 covers 15 residues. The CDR3 loop is CASSLRDWAYNEQFF. The CDR3, as DNA: TGCGCCAGCAGCTTGCGGGATTGGGCCTACAATGAGCAGTTCTTC.

V usage is TRBV25-1 and J usage is TRBJ1-1; 7 nucleotides line up with TRBD1. V gave up 6 bases and J gave up 1 base; unmatched junction bases: 5. There are 14 residues in the CDR3. Per germline, CDR1 MGHDK and CDR2 SYGVNS. CDR3 DNA sequence: TGTGCCAGCAGGGGGACAGAGACGAACACTGAAGCTTTCTTT. Protein sequence: CASRGTETNTEAFF.

The gene calls are TRBV5-1 and TRBJ1-6; D remains ambiguous. V dropped 0 bases and J dropped 0 bases, with 13 bases sitting between them. In germline, CDR1 is SGHRS, CDR2 YFSETQ. The CDR3 is made up of 18 amino acids. The CDR3 DNA reads as TGCGCCAGCAGCTTGGATGGCGGGCGAAGCTCCTATAATTCACCCCTCCACTTT. It yields the protein CASSLDGGRSSYNSPLHF.

There are a few counts of this clonotype. The V gene is TRBV7-2, the J gene TRBJ2-2, with TRBD1 identical over 9 bases. Germline V lookup: CDR1 SGHTA, CDR2 FQGNSA. V was pared by 2 bases and J by 5 bases, with 6 bases of the junction left unmatched. This CDR3 is built from 16 residues. The CDR3 here is CASSLPSQGATGELFF. DNA for the CDR3: TGTGCCAGCAGCTTACCCTCACAGGGGGCGACCGGGGAGCTGTTTTTT. Using reference TRBV7-2 and TRBJ2-2 for the parts outside the CDR3, the full variable domain is GAGVSQSPSNKVTEKGKDVELRCDPISGHTALYWYRQSLGQGLEFLIYFQGNSAPDKSGLPSDRFSAERTGGSVSTLTIQRTQQEDSAVYLCASSLPSQGATGELFFGEGSRLTVL.

The chain uses TRBV19 and TRBJ2-3; no firm D call. Germline V gene lookup returns CDR1 LNHDA and CDR2 SQIVND (reference sequence). The CDR3 totals 14 residues. V was clipped by 5 bases and J by 4 bases, with 13 bases between them. The CDR3 reads CASSVRQGPDTQYF. As DNA, the CDR3 is TGTGCCAGTAGTGTACGACAAGGACCAGATACGCAGTATTTT.